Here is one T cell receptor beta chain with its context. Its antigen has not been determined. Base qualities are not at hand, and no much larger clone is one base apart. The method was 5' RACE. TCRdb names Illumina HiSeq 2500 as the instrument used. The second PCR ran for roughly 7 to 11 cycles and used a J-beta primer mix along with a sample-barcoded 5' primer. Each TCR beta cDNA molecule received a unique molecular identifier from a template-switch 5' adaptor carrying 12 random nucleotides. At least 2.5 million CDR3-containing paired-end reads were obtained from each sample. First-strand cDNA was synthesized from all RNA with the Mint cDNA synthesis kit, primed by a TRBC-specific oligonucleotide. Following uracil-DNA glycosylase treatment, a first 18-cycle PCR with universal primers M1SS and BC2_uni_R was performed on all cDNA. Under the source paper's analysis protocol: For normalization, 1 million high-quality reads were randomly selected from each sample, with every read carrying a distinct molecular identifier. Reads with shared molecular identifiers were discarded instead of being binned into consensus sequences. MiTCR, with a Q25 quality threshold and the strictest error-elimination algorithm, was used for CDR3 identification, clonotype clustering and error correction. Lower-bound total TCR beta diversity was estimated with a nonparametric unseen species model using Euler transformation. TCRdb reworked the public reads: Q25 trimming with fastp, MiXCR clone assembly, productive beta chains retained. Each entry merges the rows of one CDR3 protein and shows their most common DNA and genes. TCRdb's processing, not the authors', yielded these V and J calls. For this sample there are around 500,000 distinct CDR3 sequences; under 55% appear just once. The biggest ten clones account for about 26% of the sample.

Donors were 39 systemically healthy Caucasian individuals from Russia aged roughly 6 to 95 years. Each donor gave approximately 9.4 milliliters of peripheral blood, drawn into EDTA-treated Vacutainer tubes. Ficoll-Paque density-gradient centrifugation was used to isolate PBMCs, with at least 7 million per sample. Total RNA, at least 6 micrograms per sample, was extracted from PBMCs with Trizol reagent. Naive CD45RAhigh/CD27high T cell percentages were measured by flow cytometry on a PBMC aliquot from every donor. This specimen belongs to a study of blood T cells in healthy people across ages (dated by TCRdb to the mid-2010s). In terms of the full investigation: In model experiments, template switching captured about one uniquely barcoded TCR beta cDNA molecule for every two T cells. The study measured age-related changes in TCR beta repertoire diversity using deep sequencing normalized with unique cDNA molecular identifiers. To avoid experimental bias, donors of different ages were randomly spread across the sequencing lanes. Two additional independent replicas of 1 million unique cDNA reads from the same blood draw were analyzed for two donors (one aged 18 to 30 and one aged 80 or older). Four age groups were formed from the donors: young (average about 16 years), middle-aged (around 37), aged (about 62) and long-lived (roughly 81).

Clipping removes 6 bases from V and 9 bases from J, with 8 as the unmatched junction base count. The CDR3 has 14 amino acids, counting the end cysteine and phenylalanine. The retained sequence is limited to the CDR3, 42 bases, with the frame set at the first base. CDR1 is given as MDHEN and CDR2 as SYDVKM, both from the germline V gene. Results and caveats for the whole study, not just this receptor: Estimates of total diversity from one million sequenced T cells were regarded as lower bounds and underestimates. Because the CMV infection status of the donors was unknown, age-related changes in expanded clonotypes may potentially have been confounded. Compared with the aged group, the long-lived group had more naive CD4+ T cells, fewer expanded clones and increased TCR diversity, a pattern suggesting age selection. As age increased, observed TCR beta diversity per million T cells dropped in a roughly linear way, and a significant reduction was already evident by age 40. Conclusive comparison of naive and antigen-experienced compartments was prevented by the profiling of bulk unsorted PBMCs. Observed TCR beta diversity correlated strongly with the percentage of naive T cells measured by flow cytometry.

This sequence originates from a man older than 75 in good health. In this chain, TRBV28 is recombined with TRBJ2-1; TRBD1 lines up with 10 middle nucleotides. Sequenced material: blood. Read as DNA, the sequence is TGTGCCAGCAGAACCGGGACAGGGGTCCCTGAGCAGTTCTTC. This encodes CASRTGTGVPEQFF. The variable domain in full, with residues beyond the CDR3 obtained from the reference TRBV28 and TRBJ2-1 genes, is DVKVTQSSRYLVKRTGEKVFLECVQDMDHENMFWYRQDPGLGLRLIYFSYDVKMKEKGDIPEGYSVSREKKERFSLILESASTNQTSMYLCASRTGTGVPEQFFGPGTRLTVL.